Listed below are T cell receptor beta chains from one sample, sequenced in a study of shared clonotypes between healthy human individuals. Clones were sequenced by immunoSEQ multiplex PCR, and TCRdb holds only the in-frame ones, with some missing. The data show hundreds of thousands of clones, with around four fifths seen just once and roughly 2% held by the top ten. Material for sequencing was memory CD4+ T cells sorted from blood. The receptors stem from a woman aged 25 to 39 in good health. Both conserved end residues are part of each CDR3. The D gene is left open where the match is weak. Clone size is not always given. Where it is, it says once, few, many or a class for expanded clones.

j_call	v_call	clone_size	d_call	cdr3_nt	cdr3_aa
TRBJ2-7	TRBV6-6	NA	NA	TGTGCCAGCAGTTACTCTCCCCAAACCAACTACGAGCAGTACTTC	CASSYSPQTNYEQYF
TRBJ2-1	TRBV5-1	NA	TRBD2	TGCGCCAGCAGCCTCGCCAGCGGGGGTTACAATGAGCAGTTCTTC	CASSLASGGYNEQFF
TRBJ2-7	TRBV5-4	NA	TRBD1	TGTGCCAGCAGGTTGGGACAGGGGCGCATCCACGAGCAGTACTTC	CASRLGQGRIHEQYF
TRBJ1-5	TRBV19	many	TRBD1	TGTGCCAGTAGTCACCCCACCGGGACAGGGGTCCAGCCCCAGCATTTT	CASSHPTGTGVQPQHF
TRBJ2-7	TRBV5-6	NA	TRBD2	TGTGCCAGCAGAACAAGGGAGGGCTACGAGCAGTACTTC	CASRTREGYEQYF
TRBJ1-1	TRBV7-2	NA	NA	TGTGCCAGCAGCTTACCCTGGGGGCCTGAAGCTTTCTTT	CASSLPWGPEAFF
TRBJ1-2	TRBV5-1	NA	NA	TGCGCCAGCAGCTTGGTCTCAGGGACGCATGGCTACACCTTC	CASSLVSGTHGYTF
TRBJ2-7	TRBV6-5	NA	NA	TGTGCCAGCAGTTATGGCTCGGGTGTACGGGAGCAGTACTTC	CASSYGSGVREQYF
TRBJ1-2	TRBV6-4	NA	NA	TGTGCCAGCAGTGACTCCGGGTATGGCTACACCTTC	CASSDSGYGYTF
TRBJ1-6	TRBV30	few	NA	TGTGCCTGGAGCCTCCCTTGGGGACGTTCCTATAATTCACCCCTCCACTTT	CAWSLPWGRSYNSPLHF
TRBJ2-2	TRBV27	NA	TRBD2	TGTGCCAGCAGTTTATTCGGACTAGCGGGAGGTGGCGGGGAGCTGTTTTTT	CASSLFGLAGGGGELFF
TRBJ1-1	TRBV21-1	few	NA	TGTGCCAGCAGCATAGGGCTGAACACTGAAGCTTTCTTT	CASSIGLNTEAFF
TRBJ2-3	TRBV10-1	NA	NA	TGCGCCAGCAGTGACACCACAGATACGCAGTATTTT	CASSDTTDTQYF
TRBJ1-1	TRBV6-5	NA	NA	TGTGCCAGCAGTTACTCGTACCAAACGAGTGCTGAAGCTTTCTTT	CASSYSYQTSAEAFF